A single sample is the source of the 7 T cell receptor beta chains below, sequenced in a study of blood T cell repertoires in COVID-19. Profiled with immunoSEQ multiplex PCR; TCRdb holds only in-frame clones, not every one. The sample holds 240,000 or so clones, just under 85% seen once. Sequenced sample: peripheral blood. The receptors originated from a woman older than 75 with acute or convalescent COVID-19.

The chain recombines TRBV20-1 with TRBJ1-2; 10 nucleotides line up with TRBD1. The junction had 6 bases not matched to a gene; V was cut back by 3 bases and J by 5 bases. CDR3 size: 14 residues. The germline V gene encodes CDR1 DFQATT and CDR2 SNEGSKA (reference sequence). As DNA, the CDR3 is TGCAGTGCTAGTCTCCGGGACAGGGGTTATGGCTACACCTTC. It is translated as CSASLRDRGYGYTF.

This chain connects TRBV5-1 to TRBJ2-3, with no clear D. Trimming took off 1 base at V and 0 bases at J, with 9 bases between the two ends. Germline V CDR1 and CDR2: SGHRS, YFSETQ. The CDR3 loop spans 15 amino acids. CDR3 coding DNA: TGCGCCAGCAGCTTGCCCCTCCGGAGCACAGATACGCAGTATTTT. Amino acid sequence: CASSLPLRSTDTQYF.

The chain joins TRBV2 to TRBJ1-5; TRBD1 matches 8 bases. The CDR3 spans 17 residues. V dropped 7 bases and J dropped 5; count of bases not matched to a gene: 16. Per germline, CDR1 SNHLY and CDR2 FYNNEI. The DNA of the CDR3 is TGTGCCAGCACCGAAAGGGGGACGACAGGGGCGGATCAGCCCCAGCATTTT. Its protein product is CASTERGTTGADQPQHF.

The chain's CDR3 is CASTTAGFGNEQFF. In DNA form, the CDR3 reads TGTGCCAGCACCACCGCGGGATTCGGCAATGAGCAGTTCTTC. This chain joins TRBV28 and TRBJ2-1; tentative D call: TRBD2 (6 bases). Germline V gene lookup returns CDR1 MDHEN and CDR2 SYDVKM. This CDR3 has 14 amino acids. The V end was cut by 7 bases, the J end by 6 bases, with 16 bases between.

The CDR3 loop is CASSALGLAGGPGEQYF. The CDR3 nucleotides read TGTGCCAGCAGTGCACTGGGACTAGCGGGGGGGCCGGGCGAGCAGTACTTC. This chain uses TRBV28 with TRBJ2-7; 16 bases align to TRBD2. V was pared by 5 bases and J by 6 bases, with 10 bases of the junction left unmatched. CDR1 and CDR2 from the germline V gene are MDHEN and SYDVKM. This CDR3 is built from 17 residues.

The V and J genes are TRBV5-1 and TRBJ1-6, with 11 bases identical to TRBD1. Germline V gene sequence: CDR1 SGHRS, CDR2 YFSETQ. The V gene end was trimmed by 3 bases and the J gene end by 13 bases; junction bases not matched to a gene: 12. The CDR3 length is 16 residues. In DNA form, the CDR3 reads TGCGCCAGCAGCTCAGGTGGGGGACAGGGGGTCTTCCCCCTCCACTTT. It encodes CASSSGGGQGVFPLHF.

The rearrangement uses TRBV19 and TRBJ2-1; D possibly corresponds to TRBD2 (6 bases). V gave up 5 bases and J gave up 2 bases, with 10 bases separating them. This CDR3 comprises 14 residues. Germline CDR1 is LNHDA and CDR2 is SQIVND (reference sequence). The DNA for the CDR3 is TGTGCCAGTAGTCCCCGACTAGCCTACAATGAGCAGTTCTTC. Its translation: CASSPRLAYNEQFF. Complete variable domain (other parts from reference TRBV19 and TRBJ2-1): DGGITQSPKYLFRKEGQNVTLSCEQNLNHDAMYWYRQDPGQGLRLIYYSQIVNDFQKGDIAEGYSVSREKKESFPLTVTSAQKNPTAFYLCASSPRLAYNEQFFGPGTRLTVL.